This T cell receptor beta chain was observed in a study of T cell repertoires in aging, cancer and after chemotherapy. Study background: Donors were grouped into six age bands spanning 30 or younger through 70 or older. Paired samples before and after chemotherapy came from glioblastoma patients receiving temozolomide-based therapy. General observations from the study: Age-matched healthy donors had significantly more diverse, less clonal blood TCR repertoires than untreated cancer patients.

V was clipped by 6 bases and J by 4 bases; unmatched bases: 3. The CDR3 runs to 12 residues. Germline V gene sequence: CDR1 SQVTM, CDR2 ANQGSEA. A note on this clonotype: Its specificity is unknown.

Rearranged V-D-J TRB sequences were amplified with a mixed TRB-A/B primer pool. TCRdb re-derived calls from the multiplex PCR reads in MiXCR, one entry per CDR3 protein. Of about 2,100 distinct CDR3 sequences in the sample, just under 20% are singletons; the top ten hold approximately 7.7%. Amplification of TCR beta used genomic DNA extracted from peripheral blood. The chain recombines TRBV29-1 with TRBJ1-1, with 9 bases identical to TRBD1. The receptor's source is a human donor with a solid tumor. What was sequenced was blood. The CDR3 loop reads CSVETGGTEAFF. DNA of the CDR3: TGCAGCGTCGAGACAGGGGGCACTGAAGCTTTCTTT.